The 29 T cell receptor beta chains given below trace back to one sample, sequenced in a study of long-term antiretroviral therapy in people with HIV. Survey-level immunoSEQ v3.0 assays were run. Clones were sequenced by immunoSEQ multiplex PCR, and TCRdb holds only the in-frame ones, with some missing. The sample includes about 39,000 clones, about nine tenths of them seen just once. The sample consisted of unsorted PBMCs, taken 1.2 years after starting antiretroviral therapy. The origin of the receptors is a woman aged 45-65 years with HIV.

V is TRBV7-6 and J is TRBJ2-7, with 12 bases lining up with TRBD2. The CDR3 sequence is 16 residues long. The junction had 7 bases not matched to a gene; V was cut back by 2 bases and J by 5 bases. Germline V gene sequence: CDR1 SGHVS, CDR2 FNYEAQ. CDR3 residues: CASSLTSGGRSHEQYF. The CDR3 bases are TGTGCCAGCAGCTTAACTAGCGGGGGGAGGTCCCACGAGCAGTACTTC.

The chain joins TRBV5-1 to TRBJ2-5; a possible D gene is TRBD1 (5 bases). Trimming removed 2 bases from V and 5 bases from J, with 16 bases in between. CDR3 length: 15 amino acids. Germline values: CDR1 SGHRS, CDR2 YFSETQ. The CDR3 DNA is TGCGCCAGCAGCTTCAACCCCAGGGTGGGTGAGACCCAGTACTTC. This codes for CASSFNPRVGETQYF. Using reference TRBV5-1 and TRBJ2-5 for the parts outside the CDR3, the full variable domain is KAGVTQTPRYLIKTRGQQVTLSCSPISGHRSVSWYQQTPGQGLQFLFEYFSETQRNKGNFPGRFSGRQFSNSRSEMNVSTLELGDSALYLCASSFNPRVGETQYFGPGTRLLVL.

This clone was seen once. This chain uses TRBV5-6 with TRBJ1-1; D perhaps matches TRBD1 (5 bases). This CDR3 contains 14 residues. Germline V lookup: CDR1 SGHDT, CDR2 YYEEEE. The ends were cut back, 1 base at V and 0 bases at J, with 7 bases in the middle. The CDR3, as DNA: TGTGCCAGCAGCTTGAACAGGCTGAACACTGAAGCTTTCTTT. It translates to CASSLNRLNTEAFF.

The chain links TRBV5-4 to TRBJ1-2, with D uncertain. This CDR3 is built from 11 residues. CDR1 and CDR2 (germline): SGHNT, YYREEE (reference sequence). V was cut by 4 bases and J by 4 bases, with 5 bases left in between. CDR3 sequence reads: CASSAAYGYTF. The CDR3 DNA is TGTGCCAGCAGCGCGGCCTATGGCTACACCTTC.

The V call is TRBV6-6, the J call TRBJ1-1, with a tentative D call TRBD1 (5 bases). The CDR3 length is 14 residues. Germline V gives CDR1 MNHNY, CDR2 SVGAGI (reference sequence). Trimming took 5 bases from V and 6 from J, leaving 16 bases between them. This chain's CDR3 is CASSPGSLRAEAFF. In DNA, the CDR3 is TGTGCCAGCAGTCCAGGGTCCTTGAGGGCTGAAGCTTTCTTT.

This clone came up a few times. The gene calls are TRBV7-2 and TRBJ1-1; TRBD1 matches 7 bases. The junction had 6 bases not matched to a gene; V was cut back by 5 bases and J by 6 bases. Germline V gives CDR1 SGHTA, CDR2 FQGNSA. The CDR3 loop spans 13 amino acids. CDR3 residues: CASSKDRWAEAFF. The CDR3 nucleotides read TGTGCCAGCAGCAAGGACAGGTGGGCTGAAGCTTTCTTT.

The V gene is TRBV7-2, the J gene TRBJ1-2; D is possibly TRBD1 (5 bases). Trimming removed 5 bases from V and 4 bases from J, with 14 bases in between. Germline V gives CDR1 SGHTA, CDR2 FQGNSA. There are 14 residues in the CDR3. The CDR3, as DNA: TGTGCCAGCAGCATTTACGGGGGAGGCTATGGCTACACCTTC. Translated, it gives CASSIYGGGYGYTF.

The chain joins TRBV6-4 to TRBJ1-2, with D unresolved. Trimming cost V 4 bases and J 4 bases, with 10 bases left between them. This CDR3 comprises 13 residues. Per germline, CDR1 MRHNA and CDR2 SNTAGT. CDR3 sequence reads: CASSGNSGYGYTF. In nucleotides, the CDR3 is TGTGCCAGCAGTGGTAACAGTGGCTATGGCTACACCTTC.

The chain couples TRBV9 to TRBJ1-2, with TRBD1 matching over 8 bases. The CDR3 loop spans 15 amino acids. Germline trimming cut 3 bases from V and 4 bases from J; bases unmatched to any gene: 8. Germline V CDR1 and CDR2: SGDLS, YYNGEE. CDR3 residues: CASSATGGGGYGYTF. The DNA for the CDR3 is TGTGCCAGCAGCGCCACAGGGGGAGGAGGCTATGGCTACACCTTC.

The CDR3 nucleotides are TGTGCCATCAGTGAGGGGGGGGGATGGGGCAATCAGCCCCAGCATTTT. The encoded protein is CAISEGGGWGNQPQHF. The J gene is TRBJ1-5, the V gene TRBV10-3; the D gene is possibly TRBD1 (5 bases). Germline V CDR1 and CDR2: ENHRY, SYGVKD. The V gene lost 2 bases and the J gene lost 2 bases, with 13 bases spanning the gap. The CDR3 extends over 16 amino acids.

V and J are TRBV10-3 and TRBJ1-1, with 7 nucleotides matching TRBD1. The germline V gene has CDR1 ENHRY and CDR2 SYGVKD. The CDR3 has 14 amino acids. Germline trimming cut 2 bases from V and 1 base from J; bases unmatched to any gene: 1. The CDR3, as DNA: TGTGCCATCAGTGAGGGGACAGCGAACACTGAAGCTTTCTTT. Translating it yields CAISEGTANTEAFF.

CDR3: CAWGDLIEKLFF. CDR3 DNA sequence: TGTGCCTGGGGAGACCTAATTGAAAAACTGTTTTTT. The V and J genes are TRBV30 and TRBJ1-4; no clear D. Trimming removed 5 bases from V and 7 bases from J, with 11 bases in between. Germline loops: CDR1 GTSNPN, CDR2 SVGIG (reference sequence). The CDR3 runs to 12 residues.

V gene TRBV14 combines with J gene TRBJ2-7; D uncertain. V lost 0 bases, J lost 5 bases, and 11 bases lay in between. The germline V gene has CDR1 SGHDN and CDR2 FVKESK. The CDR3 covers 14 residues. Written as DNA, the CDR3 is TGTGCCAGCAGCCAAGAGGTATCTTGGGACGAGCAGTACTTC. Its translation: CASSQEVSWDEQYF.

The chain uses TRBV5-6 and TRBJ2-2; TRBD2 agrees at 7 bases. Per the germline V gene, CDR1 is SGHDT and CDR2 is YYEEEE. This CDR3 is 15 amino acids long. The ends lost 0 bases at V and 9 bases at J; junction bases unmatched: 8. The CDR3 loop reads CASSLDGGGRRELFF. CDR3 DNA: TGTGCCAGCAGCTTGGACGGCGGGGGAAGACGGGAGCTGTTTTTT.

The chain combines TRBV19 with TRBJ2-1; D tentatively fits TRBD1 or TRBD2 (7 bases each). V was trimmed by 2 bases and J by 6 bases, leaving 11 bases between them. Germline lookup yields CDR1 LNHDA and CDR2 SQIVND (reference sequence). The CDR3 covers 14 residues. CDR3 nucleotide sequence: TGTGCCAGTAGTATACAGGGGGGGAGCAATGAGCAGTTCTTC. Amino acid sequence: CASSIQGGSNEQFF.

The chain combines TRBV2 with TRBJ1-4; the match to TRBD1 covers 7 bases. V trimming: 8 bases; J trimming: 8 bases; junction bases outside the gene matches: 11. CDR1 and CDR2 from the germline V gene are SNHLY and FYNNEI. The CDR3 is made up of 14 amino acids. This CDR3 reads CASSGQAPGEKLFF. As DNA, the CDR3 is TGTGCCAGCTCCGGACAGGCCCCAGGGGAAAAACTGTTTTTT.

There are a few counts of this clone. The V call is TRBV5-6, the J call TRBJ1-1; D is unresolved. The ends were cut back, 4 bases at V and 1 base at J, with 26 bases in the middle. Germline CDR1 is SGHDT and CDR2 is YYEEEE. CDR3 size: 19 residues. The DNA for the CDR3 is TGTGCCAGCAGCCTAATCGGGAAGAACAGAATCCTCCCGAACACTGAAGCTTTCTTT. Amino acids: CASSLIGKNRILPNTEAFF.

V gene TRBV5-4 combines with J gene TRBJ2-3; D perhaps matches TRBD2 (5 bases). V shed 4 bases and J shed 3 bases, with 12 bases lying between them. This CDR3 spans 14 amino acids. Germline CDR1 reads SGHNT; CDR2 reads YYREEE (reference sequence). The DNA for the CDR3 is TGTGCCAGCAGCCGCGGGCTAGAGACAGATACGCAGTATTTT. Amino acid sequence: CASSRGLETDTQYF.

The gene calls are TRBV5-4 and TRBJ2-2; the D is unclear. V lost 4 bases and J lost 0, with 10 bases in between. Germline lookup yields CDR1 SGHNT and CDR2 YYREEE (reference sequence). The CDR3 loop spans 15 amino acids. The CDR3 spells CASSTAPANTGELFF. CDR3 bases: TGTGCCAGCAGCACCGCCCCGGCGAACACCGGGGAGCTGTTTTTT.

Turning to this clone: At one boundary the junction diverges from the germline segment, which might be a read error. The gene calls are TRBV7-2 and TRBJ1-2; TRBD1 matches at 12 bases. The CDR3 is 14 residues long. Germline-derived CDR1 and CDR2 are SGHTA and FQGNSA. The CDR3 bases are TGTGCCAGCAGCTTCCCCCCGGGACAGGGGGCTTTGTCCTTC. It specifies CASSFPPGQGALSF.

CDR3: CASSLLVTGELFF. The CDR3 region has the DNA TGTGCCAGCAGTTTATTAGTCACCGGGGAGCTGTTTTTT. This chain links TRBV27 with TRBJ2-2; D ambiguous. The CDR3 covers 13 residues. The V gene lost 1 base and the J gene lost 4 bases, with 4 bases spanning the gap. Germline V lookup: CDR1 MNHEY, CDR2 SMNVEV (reference sequence).

This rearrangement joins TRBV10-2 to TRBJ2-7, with no clear D. The V end was cut by 3 bases, the J end by 7 bases, with 10 bases between. There are 12 residues in the CDR3. CDR1 is WSHSY and CDR2 is SAAADI in the germline V gene. DNA of the CDR3: TGCGCCAGCAGTGAATCCGCGGCTGAGCAGTACTTC. Translated, it gives CASSESAAEQYF.

This chain links TRBV6-5 with TRBJ1-2; perhaps TRBD1 as D (5 bases). The CDR3 extends over 13 amino acids. Trimming left V 5 bases short and J 3 bases short, with 10 bases between. Germline lookup yields CDR1 MNHEY and CDR2 SVGAGI. The CDR3 here is CASSRLTDYGYTF. DNA of the CDR3: TGTGCCAGCAGTCGATTGACAGACTATGGCTACACCTTC.

This clone was detected only a few times. V and J are TRBV10-2 and TRBJ2-1; D ambiguous. Germline V CDR1 and CDR2: WSHSY, SAAADI. Trimming stripped 7 bases from V and 4 bases from J, with 8 bases between. This CDR3 is built from 12 residues. The CDR3 coding sequence is TGCGCCAGCAAGACGGGTTACAATGAGCAGTTCTTC. Its protein product is CASKTGYNEQFF.

The chain couples TRBV27 to TRBJ1-5, with a tentative D call TRBD1 (6 bases). Looked up from germline, CDR1 is MNHEY and CDR2 is SMNVEV (reference sequence). The CDR3 length is 14 residues. The V gene lost 4 bases and the J gene lost 4 bases, with 11 bases spanning the gap. CDR3 in DNA: TGTGCCAGCAGTTCCAGGGGAATAAATCAGCCCCAGCATTTT. It yields the protein CASSSRGINQPQHF.

The chain uses TRBV5-1 and TRBJ2-5, with 10 bases fitting TRBD2. With V trimmed by 1 base and J by 5 bases, 8 bases remained unmatched. Germline V gives CDR1 SGHRS, CDR2 YFSETQ. The CDR3 has 16 residues. The CDR3 DNA is TGCGCCAGCAGCTTGTCGCCTAGCGGGAGTGGGGAGACCCAGTACTTC. This translates into CASSLSPSGSGETQYF.

The gene calls are TRBV11-2 and TRBJ1-2; D unclear. CDR1 SGHAT and CDR2 FQNNGV come from the germline V gene. CDR3 length: 14 amino acids. V lost 2 bases and J lost 0, with 7 bases in between. This chain's CDR3 is CASSLHLTNYGYTF. CDR3 nucleotides: TGTGCCAGCAGCTTACATTTAACTAACTATGGCTACACCTTC.

This clone has only a few counts. The junction departs from the called germline gene at one end, perhaps through a read error. The CDR3 protein is CASSPDRNQPQHF. CDR3 DNA: TGTGCTAGCAGCCCGGACAGGAATCAGCCCCAGCATTTT. V usage is TRBV7-7 and J usage is TRBJ1-5, with 7 bases lining up with TRBD1. The length of the CDR3 is 13 residues. Germline CDR1 reads SSHAT; CDR2 reads FNYEAQ (reference sequence).

The gene calls are TRBV7-2 and TRBJ1-5, with 7 bases matching TRBD1. The germline gives CDR1 SGHTA, CDR2 FQGNSA. This CDR3 is built from 15 residues. Germline trimming cut 4 bases from V and 2 bases from J; bases unmatched to any gene: 5. Written as DNA, the CDR3 is TGTGCCAGCAGCTCCAGGGGGTACGGCAATCAGCCCCAGCATTTT. Translating it yields CASSSRGYGNQPQHF.